Listed below are T cell receptor beta chains from one sample, sequenced in a study of blood T cell repertoires in COVID-19. The repertoire was sequenced with immunoSEQ multiplex PCR; TCRdb's copy has only in-frame clones and lacks some. This sample has hundreds of thousands of clones, with around 92% found just once. Sequencing was performed on peripheral blood. These receptors were collected from a woman younger than 45 with COVID-19, enrolled during active disease. The CDR3 runs from the conserved cysteine through the conserved F or W. The D gene is left open where the match is weak. Clone size is stated in some rows and not others, as once, few, many or a class when expanded.

abundance	j_gene	v_gene	d_gene	CDR3aa	CDR3nt
NA	TRBJ2-3	TRBV27	TRBD2	CASQGSGVTDTQYF	TGTGCCAGCCAGGGTAGCGGGGTCACAGATACGCAGTATTTT
NA	TRBJ1-1	TRBV10-1	NA	CASSENRNTEAFF	TGCGCCAGCAGTGAGAACAGGAACACTGAAGCTTTCTTT
NA	TRBJ2-6	TRBV27	NA	CASSPLDSGLFSGANVLTF	TGTGCCAGCAGTCCTTTAGATAGCGGACTGTTCTCTGGGGCCAACGTCCTGACTTTC
once	TRBJ1-2	TRBV7-9	NA	CASSSSGSYGYTF	TGTGCCAGCAGCTCCTCAGGTAGCTATGGCTACACCTTC
NA	TRBJ1-1	TRBV27	TRBD1	CASSLTGATEAFF	TGTGCCAGCAGCCTGACAGGGGCCACTGAAGCTTTCTTT
NA	TRBJ2-5	TRBV3-1/TRBV3-2	NA	CASSQGWDIRGETQYF	TGTGCCAGCAGCCAGGGCTGGGACATCAGGGGAGAGACCCAGTACTTC
NA	TRBJ2-2	TRBV11-2	NA	CASSTTSPGELFF	TGTGCCAGCTCAACCACTAGCCCCGGGGAGCTGTTTTTT
NA	TRBJ2-3	TRBV11-3	TRBD2	CASSSGGQRGVRSTDTQYF	TGTGCCAGCAGCTCGGGAGGACAGCGGGGGGTGCGAAGCACAGATACGCAGTATTTT
NA	TRBJ1-1	TRBV2	TRBD1	CAGNSGRGLIAFF	TGTGCCGGGAATTCGGGCAGGGGGCTTATAGCTTTCTTT
NA	TRBJ2-7	TRBV6-2/TRBV6-3	TRBD1	CASSYQQGQQYF	TGTGCCAGCAGTTACCAACAGGGGCAGCAGTACTTC
NA	TRBJ1-5	TRBV7-8	TRBD1	CASSSRTGYNQPQHF	TGTGCCAGCAGCTCCCGGACAGGCTACAATCAGCCCCAGCATTTT
NA	TRBJ2-7	TRBV2	TRBD1	CASSEGPGQAGYEQYF	TGTGCCAGCAGTGAGGGCCCCGGACAGGCCGGCTACGAGCAGTACTTC
NA	TRBJ1-4	TRBV5-1	TRBD1	CASSLRGTDEKLFF	TGCGCCAGCAGCCTCAGGGGGACGGATGAAAAACTGTTTTTT
NA	TRBJ2-1	TRBV3-1/TRBV3-2	TRBD2	CASSHLTSGGARNEQFF	TGTGCCAGCAGCCACTTAACTAGCGGGGGGGCGAGAAATGAGCAGTTCTTC
NA	TRBJ1-2	TRBV4-1	TRBD1	CASNLGQGNYGYTF	TGCGCCAGCAACCTGGGACAGGGGAACTATGGCTACACCTTC
NA	TRBJ2-5	TRBV3-1/TRBV3-2	NA	CASSQALGREETQYF	TGTGCCAGCAGCCAAGCTCTAGGCCGAGAGGAGACCCAGTACTTC